This T cell receptor (beta chain) was profiled in a study of control samples from healthy donors and cancer patients (dated by TCRdb to about 2020). A word on this clone: Its target antigen remains unknown. No base quality values were provided; no much bigger clone lies one nucleotide off.

From cysteine to phenylalanine, the CDR3 is 14 amino acids long. The retained sequence is limited to the CDR3, 42 bases, with the frame set at the first base. The junction carries 13 bases between V and J, which are trimmed by 3 bases and 5 bases respectively. The germline V gene (reference sequence) supplies CDR1 LGHDT and CDR2 YNNKEL. The receptor library was made with the immunoSEQ multiplex PCR assay. The immuneACCESS repertoire file appears here via TCRdb, limited to in-frame rearrangements. These files lack a portion of the clones; in checked studies, under half of the deficit traces to unresolved V genes, and the cause of the others is not known. A total of 150,000 to 200,000 clones appear in this sample, around 94% of them only once. Clones ranked in the top ten supply over 1.3% of the sample.

Recombination joined TRBV3-1 (or the pseudogene TRBV3-2) with TRBJ2-5; the D gene cannot be resolved beyond TRBD1 or TRBD2, each matching 6 bases. The TCR was taken from a woman between 18 and 30 years old in good health. The sample was blood. The CDR3 protein sequence reads: CASSHFSGGETQYF. The nucleotides are TGTGCCAGCAGCCACTTCTCCGGGGGCGAGACCCAGTACTTC.